This T cell receptor (beta chain) derives from a study of lymphopenia after photon versus proton radiotherapy. Study observations and caveats: Under photons, naive T cells and diversity fell while effector/memory populations rose.

The V end lost 2 bases, the J end lost 9 bases, and 25 bases lay between the germline ends. Looked up from germline, CDR1 is GTSNPN and CDR2 is SVGIG (reference sequence). The CDR3 covers 17 residues. TCRdb's copy holds only in-frame clones and misses some; the assay was immunoSEQ multiplex PCR. This table has roughly 17,000 clones, 92% appearing once. Comment on this clone: Its target is unknown.

The receptor was isolated from a woman aged 40 to 50 with cholangiocarcinoma. This chain links TRBV30 with TRBJ2-2; D could derive from TRBD1 or TRBD2 (5 bases each). The sample here was peripheral blood, taken from a patient treated with photon-based radiotherapy. In nucleotides, the CDR3 is TGTGCCTGGAGTCCACCGGGCGCTGAGGGGTTTCACCGGGAGCTGTTTTTT. It specifies CAWSPPGAEGFHRELFF. Looking up the rest from reference TRBV30 and TRBJ2-2 gives the full variable domain: SQTIHQWPATLVQPVGSPLSLECTVEGTSNPNLYWYRQAAGRGLQLLFYSVGIGQISSEVPQNLSASRPQDRQFILSSKKLLLSDSGFYLCAWSPPGAEGFHRELFFGEGSRLTVL.